This paragraph covers one TCR beta chain sequence. Its antigen is unknown. One end of the junction does not line up with germline, which may come from a read error. There are 13 residues in the CDR3. Per germline, CDR1 MGHRA and CDR2 YSYEKL. The record originates from a study of cytomegalovirus exposure and HLA in healthy donors. Study-level results: For most TCR sequences rarity was the rule, although some public TCRs occurred in many donors.

The PCR was carried out with 60 Vbeta primers and 13 Jbeta primers. Profiled with immunoSEQ multiplex PCR; TCRdb holds only in-frame clones, not every one. The sample includes about 110,000 clones, roughly two thirds seen only once; the top ten take 2% to 2.5%. The sample taken for sequencing was PBMCs. The sequence derives from a woman younger than 45 in good health and CMV-seronegative. This chain joins TRBV4-1 and TRBJ1-2, with TRBD1 matching 7 bases. Here the CDR3 DNA reads TGCGTCAGCAGCCAAGAGGGGGCCGGTGGCTACACCTTC. Translating it yields CVSSQEGAGGYTF.